This T cell receptor beta chain was found in a study of vaccination and CD4 T cells after COVID-19. Looking at the study overall: Comprising six males and four females, the convalescent participants counted two Hispanic individuals among them. Post-vaccine sampling followed dose two by a median 72 days (range 14 to 241).

In this sample, this clonotype turned up a few times. The antigen is undetermined. Germline CDR1 and CDR2: MNHNS and SASEGT. The V end lost 7 bases, the J end lost 2 bases, and 18 bases lay between the germline ends. CDR3 size: 17 residues. Regarding treatment: roughly 11-day PBMC culture with coronavirus spike peptide pools or control peptides (ViraFEST assay). These CD4+ T cells came from an unexposed donor, sampled before the COVID-19 pandemic (2011-2018). Where cells permitted, unexposed-donor CD4+ T cells were probed with SARS-CoV-2 S/N and four cold-coronavirus spikes. The Oncomine TCR Beta short-read assay was applied to DNA of cultured CD4+ T cells. Genomic DNA was drawn out of CD4+ T cells grown in culture. MiXCR, applied by TCRdb to the PCR reads, yields one record per CDR3 protein. Of thousands of distinct CDR3 sequences listed, about half are singletons.

Material for sequencing was CD4+ T cells from blood, cultured in vitro. The chain joins TRBV6-1 to TRBJ1-6; D might be TRBD1 (5 bases). This sequence was found in a human donor in good health. The CDR3 DNA reads as TGTGCCAGCACGACGGGGACCCCGAGGGCCTATAATTCACCCCTCCACTTT. Encoded protein: CASTTGTPRAYNSPLHF.